This T cell receptor beta chain was captured in a study of T cell repertoires in cytomegalovirus infection (dated 2019 in TCRdb). In terms of the full investigation: The HLA type of each donor mattered for the analysis, because public TCR beta signatures pointed to carriage of CMV infection along with the matching HLA type.

V is cut back by 5 bases and J by 8 bases, with 8 bases in the junction unmatched. The CDR3 starts with the cysteine, ends with the phenylalanine, and has 15 residues. The entry retains the CDR3 DNA only, 45 bases that are in frame from base 1. CDR1 and CDR2 (MNHEY, SMNVEV) derive from the germline V gene (reference sequence). A word on this clonotype: Its antigen is not yet known. The record has no base qualities; no much larger clone is one base away.

Sequencing instrument: Illumina HiSeq 1500. TCRdb reprocessed the public reads (quality trimming at Q25 with fastp, clone calling with MiXCR) and kept in-frame beta chains. Rows are unified per CDR3 protein, each entry keeping the most common DNA and genes. The sample table shows approximately 750,000 distinct CDR3 sequences, and roughly 36% are seen once. Around 3% of the sample belongs to the ten largest clones. What the study reported, not specific to this receptor: In the ex vivo response, HLA-C-restricted CMV-specific TCR beta clonotypes were dominant, and in two of eight donors the single most frequent clonotype came from this HLA-C-restricted group. In both this cohort and an independent approximately 350-donor cohort, the cumulative frequency of public TCR beta family members distinguished carriers of CMV infection plus the relevant HLA type.

The sequence is built from TRBV27 and TRBJ2-2; 10 junctional bases match TRBD1. This TCR derives from a human donor in good health (CMV status not recorded). Some clones in this sample may be carry-over from other donors' samples. The sequenced material came from PBMCs. The CDR3 protein: CASSPWTGGFGELFF. The sequence in DNA is TGTGCCAGCAGTCCATGGACAGGGGGTTTTGGGGAGCTGTTTTTT.